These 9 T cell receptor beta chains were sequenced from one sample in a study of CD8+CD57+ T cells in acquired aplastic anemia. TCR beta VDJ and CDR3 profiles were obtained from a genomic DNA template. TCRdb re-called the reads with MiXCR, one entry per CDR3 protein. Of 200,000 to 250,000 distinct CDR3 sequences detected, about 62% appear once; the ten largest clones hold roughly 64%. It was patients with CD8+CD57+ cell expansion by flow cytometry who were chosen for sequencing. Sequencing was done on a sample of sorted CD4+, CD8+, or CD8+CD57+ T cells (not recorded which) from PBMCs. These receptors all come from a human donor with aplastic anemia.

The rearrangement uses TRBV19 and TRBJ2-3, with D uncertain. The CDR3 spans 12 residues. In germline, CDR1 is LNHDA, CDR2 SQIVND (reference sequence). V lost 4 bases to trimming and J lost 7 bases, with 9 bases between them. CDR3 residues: CASSRVANTQYF. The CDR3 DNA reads TGTGCCAGTAGTAGGGTAGCAAATACGCAGTATTTT.

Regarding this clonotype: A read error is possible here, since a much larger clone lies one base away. CDR3 region: CASSSPGGTYNGQFF. The CDR3 DNA reads as TGTGCCAGCAGCTCGCCGGGGGGGACCTACAATGGGCAGTTCTTC. J is TRBJ2-1 and V is TRBV5-4; TRBD2 matches at 8 bases. CDR1 and CDR2 from the germline V gene are SGHNT and YYREEE (reference sequence). This CDR3 comprises 15 residues.

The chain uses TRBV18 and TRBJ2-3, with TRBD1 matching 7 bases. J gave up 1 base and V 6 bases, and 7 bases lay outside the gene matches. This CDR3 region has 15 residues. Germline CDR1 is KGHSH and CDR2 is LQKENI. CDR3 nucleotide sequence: TGTGCCAGCTCCCAAGACAGGGTTCGCACAGATACGCAGTATTTT. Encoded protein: CASSQDRVRTDTQYF.

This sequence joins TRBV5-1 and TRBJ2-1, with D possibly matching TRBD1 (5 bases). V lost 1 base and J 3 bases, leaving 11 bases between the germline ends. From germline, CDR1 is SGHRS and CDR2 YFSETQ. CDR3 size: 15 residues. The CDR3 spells CASSLRQGFYNEQFF. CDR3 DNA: TGCGCCAGCAGCTTGCGTCAGGGCTTCTACAATGAGCAGTTCTTC.

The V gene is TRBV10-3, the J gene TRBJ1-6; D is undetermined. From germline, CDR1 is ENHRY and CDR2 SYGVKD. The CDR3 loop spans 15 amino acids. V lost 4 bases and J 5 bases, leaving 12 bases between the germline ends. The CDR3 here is CAISALSGDNSPLHF. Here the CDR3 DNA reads TGTGCCATCAGTGCCTTGTCCGGAGATAATTCACCCCTCCACTTT.

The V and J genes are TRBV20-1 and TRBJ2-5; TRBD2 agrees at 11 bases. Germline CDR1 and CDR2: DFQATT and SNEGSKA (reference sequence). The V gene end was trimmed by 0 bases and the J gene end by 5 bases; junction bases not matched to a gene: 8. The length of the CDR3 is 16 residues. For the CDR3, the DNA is TGCAGTGCTAGAGATAATAGCGGGAGGGCCGGTGAGACCCAGTACTTC. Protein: CSARDNSGRAGETQYF.

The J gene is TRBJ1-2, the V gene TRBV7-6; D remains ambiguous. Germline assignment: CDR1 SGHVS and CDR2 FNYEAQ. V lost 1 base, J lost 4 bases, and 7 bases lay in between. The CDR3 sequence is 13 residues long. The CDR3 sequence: CASSLEGLYGYTF. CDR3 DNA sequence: TGTGCCAGCAGCTTAGAAGGTCTCTATGGCTACACCTTC.

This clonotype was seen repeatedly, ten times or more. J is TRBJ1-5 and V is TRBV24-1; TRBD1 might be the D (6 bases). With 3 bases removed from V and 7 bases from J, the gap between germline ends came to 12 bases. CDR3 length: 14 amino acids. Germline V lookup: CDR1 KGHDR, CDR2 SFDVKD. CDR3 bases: TGTGCCACCAGTGATGGGGGCGAGGAGCAGCCCCAGCATTTT. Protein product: CATSDGGEEQPQHF.

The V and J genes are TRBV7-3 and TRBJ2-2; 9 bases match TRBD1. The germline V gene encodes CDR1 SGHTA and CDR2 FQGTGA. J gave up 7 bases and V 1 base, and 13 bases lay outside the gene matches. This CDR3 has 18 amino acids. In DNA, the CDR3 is TGTGCCAGCAGCTTAAGGGACAGGGACTTACTTCTTCACGGGGAGCTGTTTTTT. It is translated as CASSLRDRDLLLHGELFF.